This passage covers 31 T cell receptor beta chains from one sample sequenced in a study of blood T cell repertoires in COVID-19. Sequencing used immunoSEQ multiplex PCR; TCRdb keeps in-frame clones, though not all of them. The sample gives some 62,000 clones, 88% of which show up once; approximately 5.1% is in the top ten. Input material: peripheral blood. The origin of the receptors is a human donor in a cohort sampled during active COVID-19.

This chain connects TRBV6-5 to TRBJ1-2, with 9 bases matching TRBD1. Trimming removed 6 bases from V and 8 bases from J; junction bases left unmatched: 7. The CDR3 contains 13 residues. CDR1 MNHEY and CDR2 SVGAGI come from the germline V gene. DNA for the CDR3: TGTGCCAGCAGACAAACAGGGGGCGGGGGCTACACCTTC. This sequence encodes CASRQTGGGGYTF.

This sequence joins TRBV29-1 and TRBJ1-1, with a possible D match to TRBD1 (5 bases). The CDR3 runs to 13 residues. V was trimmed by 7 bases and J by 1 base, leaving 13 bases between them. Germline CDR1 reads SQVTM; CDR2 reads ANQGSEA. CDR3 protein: CSGWGVRNTEAFF. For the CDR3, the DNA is TGCAGCGGCTGGGGGGTTCGGAACACTGAAGCTTTCTTT.

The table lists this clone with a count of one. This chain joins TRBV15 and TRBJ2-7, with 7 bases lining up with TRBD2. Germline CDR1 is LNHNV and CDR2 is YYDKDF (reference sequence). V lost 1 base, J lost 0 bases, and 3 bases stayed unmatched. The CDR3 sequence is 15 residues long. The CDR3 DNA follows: TGTGCCACCAGCAGAGGCCTAGCGGTCTCCTACGAGCAGTACTTC. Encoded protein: CATSRGLAVSYEQYF.

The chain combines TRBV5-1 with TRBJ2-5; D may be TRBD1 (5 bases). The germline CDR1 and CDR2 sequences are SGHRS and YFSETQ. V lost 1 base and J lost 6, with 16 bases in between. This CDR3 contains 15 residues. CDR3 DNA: TGCGCCAGCAGCTTGCGGGCAGGGTCTAGGCAGACCCAGTACTTC. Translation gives CASSLRAGSRQTQYF.

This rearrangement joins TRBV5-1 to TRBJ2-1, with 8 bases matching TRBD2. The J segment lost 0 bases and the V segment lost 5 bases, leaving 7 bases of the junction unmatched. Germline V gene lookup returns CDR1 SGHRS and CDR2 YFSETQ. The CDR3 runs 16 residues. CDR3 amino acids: CASRRLAGRSYNEQFF. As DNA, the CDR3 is TGCGCCAGCAGACGATTAGCGGGGCGCTCCTACAATGAGCAGTTCTTC. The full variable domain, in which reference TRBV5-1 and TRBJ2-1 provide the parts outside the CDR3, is KAGVTQTPRYLIKTRGQQVTLSCSPISGHRSVSWYQQTPGQGLQFLFEYFSETQRNKGNFPGRFSGRQFSNSRSEMNVSTLELGDSALYLCASRRLAGRSYNEQFFGPGTRLTVL.

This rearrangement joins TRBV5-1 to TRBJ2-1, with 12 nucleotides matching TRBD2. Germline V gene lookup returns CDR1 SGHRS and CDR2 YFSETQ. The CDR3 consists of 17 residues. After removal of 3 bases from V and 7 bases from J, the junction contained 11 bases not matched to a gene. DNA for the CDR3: TGCGCCAGCAGCTCGCGCGCGCTAGCGGGGGGGCTTAATGAGCAGTTCTTC. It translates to CASSSRALAGGLNEQFF.

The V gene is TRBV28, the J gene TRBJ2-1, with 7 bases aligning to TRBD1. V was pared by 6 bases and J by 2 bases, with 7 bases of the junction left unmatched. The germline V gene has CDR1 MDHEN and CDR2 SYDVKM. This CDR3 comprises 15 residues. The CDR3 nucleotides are TGTGCCAGCAGCCTACAGGGGATCGCCTACAATGAGCAGTTCTTC. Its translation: CASSLQGIAYNEQFF.

The CDR3 nucleotides read TGTGCCAGCACCGATACTAGCGGGAACACCGGGGAGCTGTTTTTT. Translation gives CASTDTSGNTGELFF. The chain employs TRBV7-6 and TRBJ2-2; 8 nucleotides agree with TRBD2. Germline assignment: CDR1 SGHVS and CDR2 FNYEAQ. After removal of 7 bases from V and 1 base from J, the junction contained 5 bases not matched to a gene. The CDR3 spans 15 residues. The variable domain in full, completed from reference TRBV7-6 and TRBJ2-2, reads GAGVSQSPRYKVTKRGQDVALRCDPISGHVSLYWYRQALGQGPEFLTYFNYEAQQDKSGLPNDRFSAERPEGSISTLTIQRTEQRDSAMYRCASTDTSGNTGELFFGEGSRLTVL.

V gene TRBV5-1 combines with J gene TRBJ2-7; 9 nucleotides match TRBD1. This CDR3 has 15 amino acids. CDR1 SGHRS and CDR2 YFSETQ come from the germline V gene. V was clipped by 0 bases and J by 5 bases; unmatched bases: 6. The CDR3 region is CASSLEGQGVNEQYF. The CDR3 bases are TGCGCCAGCAGCTTGGAGGGACAGGGTGTCAACGAGCAGTACTTC.

The CDR3 sequence: CASSRGQGNNQPQHF. CDR3 sequence (DNA): TGCGCCAGCAGCCGGGGACAGGGAAACAATCAGCCCCAGCATTTT. The rearrangement links TRBV5-1 to TRBJ1-5, with 9 nucleotides matching TRBD1. This CDR3 comprises 15 residues. The V gene end was trimmed by 4 bases and the J gene end by 3 bases; junction bases not matched to a gene: 5. Germline CDR1 SGHRS, CDR2 YFSETQ.

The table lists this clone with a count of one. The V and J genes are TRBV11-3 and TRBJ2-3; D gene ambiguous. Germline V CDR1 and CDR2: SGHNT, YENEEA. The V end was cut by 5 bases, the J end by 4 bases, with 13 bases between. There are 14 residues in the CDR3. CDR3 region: CASSPGRTADTQYF. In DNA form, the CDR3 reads TGTGCCAGCAGCCCAGGTCGTACAGCAGATACGCAGTATTTT.

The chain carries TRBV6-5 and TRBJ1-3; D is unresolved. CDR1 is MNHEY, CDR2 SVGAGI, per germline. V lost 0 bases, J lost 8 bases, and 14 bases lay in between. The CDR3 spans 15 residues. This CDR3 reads CASSYSPRVVDTIYF. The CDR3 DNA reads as TGTGCCAGCAGTTACTCGCCAAGAGTGGTCGACACCATATATTTT.

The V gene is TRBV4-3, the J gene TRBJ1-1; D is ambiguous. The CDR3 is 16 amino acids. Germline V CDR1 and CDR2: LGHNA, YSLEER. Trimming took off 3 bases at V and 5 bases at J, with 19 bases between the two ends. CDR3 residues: CASSQTRAPLGTEAFF. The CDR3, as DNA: TGCGCCAGCAGCCAGACGAGGGCACCCTTAGGGACTGAAGCTTTCTTT.

The CDR3 bases are TGCAGTGCTAGAGCAGCGACCGAGCAGTACTTC. Translated, it gives CSARAATEQYF. J is TRBJ2-7 and V is TRBV20-1; the D is unclear. CDR3 length: 11 residues. The ends were cut back, 1 base at V and 6 bases at J, with 7 bases in the middle. Germline values: CDR1 DFQATT, CDR2 SNEGSKA (reference sequence).

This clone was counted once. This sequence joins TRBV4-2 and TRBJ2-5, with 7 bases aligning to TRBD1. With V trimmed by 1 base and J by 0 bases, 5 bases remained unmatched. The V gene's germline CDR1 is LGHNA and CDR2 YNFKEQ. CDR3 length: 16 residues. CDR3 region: CASSQAGGQYQETQYF. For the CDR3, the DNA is TGTGCCAGCAGCCAAGCTGGGGGACAGTACCAAGAGACCCAGTACTTC.

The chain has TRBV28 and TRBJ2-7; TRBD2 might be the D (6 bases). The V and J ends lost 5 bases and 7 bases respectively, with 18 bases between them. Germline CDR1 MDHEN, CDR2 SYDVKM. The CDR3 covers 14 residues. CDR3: CASSPDGAGGEQYF. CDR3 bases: TGTGCCAGCAGTCCTGACGGTGCTGGAGGGGAGCAGTACTTC.

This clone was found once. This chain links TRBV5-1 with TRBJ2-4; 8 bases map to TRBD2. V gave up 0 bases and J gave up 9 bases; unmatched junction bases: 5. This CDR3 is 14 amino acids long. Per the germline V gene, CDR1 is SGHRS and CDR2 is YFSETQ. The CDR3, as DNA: TGCGCCAGCAGCTTGGAGGCGGGGGGCGGCATTCAGTACTTC. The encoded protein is CASSLEAGGGIQYF.

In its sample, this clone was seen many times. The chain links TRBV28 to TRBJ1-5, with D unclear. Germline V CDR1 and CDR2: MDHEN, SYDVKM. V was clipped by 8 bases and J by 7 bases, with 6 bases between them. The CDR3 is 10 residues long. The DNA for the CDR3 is TGTGCCAGCGGGAGGCAGCCCCAGCATTTT. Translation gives CASGRQPQHF. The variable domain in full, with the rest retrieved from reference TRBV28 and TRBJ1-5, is DVKVTQSSRYLVKRTGEKVFLECVQDMDHENMFWYRQDPGLGLRLIYFSYDVKMKEKGDIPEGYSVSREKKERFSLILESASTNQTSMYLCASGRQPQHFGDGTRLSIL.

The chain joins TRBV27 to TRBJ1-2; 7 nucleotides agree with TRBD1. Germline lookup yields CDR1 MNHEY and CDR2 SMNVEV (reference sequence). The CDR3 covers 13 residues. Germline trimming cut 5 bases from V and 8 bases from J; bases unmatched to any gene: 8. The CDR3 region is CASSPRQGSGYTF. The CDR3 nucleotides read TGTGCCAGCAGTCCCAGACAGGGAAGCGGCTACACCTTC.

This CDR3 is CASVLGGGYGYTF. DNA for the CDR3: TGTGCCAGCGTCCTGGGCGGGGGCTATGGCTACACCTTC. J is TRBJ1-2 and V is TRBV6-5; the D gene is possibly TRBD1 (5 bases). CDR1 is MNHEY and CDR2 is SVGAGI in the germline V gene. V was trimmed by 8 bases and J by 4 bases, leaving 14 bases between them. CDR3 size: 13 residues.

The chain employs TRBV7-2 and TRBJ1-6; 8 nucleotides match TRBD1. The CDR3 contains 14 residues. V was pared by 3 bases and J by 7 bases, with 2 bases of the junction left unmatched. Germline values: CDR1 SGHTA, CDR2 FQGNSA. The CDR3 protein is CASSFRDRNSPLHF. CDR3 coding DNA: TGTGCCAGCAGCTTCCGGGACAGGAATTCACCCCTCCACTTT.

The CDR3 DNA reads TGCGCCAGCAGCTCCACCGGGACAGCAAACACCGGGGAGCTGTTTTTT. Translated, it gives CASSSTGTANTGELFF. The V call is TRBV5-1, the J call TRBJ2-2; the match to TRBD1 covers 7 bases. The CDR3 consists of 16 residues. Germline lookup yields CDR1 SGHRS and CDR2 YFSETQ. V dropped 3 bases and J dropped 2; count of bases not matched to a gene: 7.

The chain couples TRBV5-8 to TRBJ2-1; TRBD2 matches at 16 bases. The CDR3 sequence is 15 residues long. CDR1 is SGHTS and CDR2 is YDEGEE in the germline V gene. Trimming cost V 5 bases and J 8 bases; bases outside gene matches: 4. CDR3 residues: CASRGLAGGPDEQFF. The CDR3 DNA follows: TGTGCCAGCAGGGGACTAGCGGGAGGGCCGGATGAGCAGTTCTTC.

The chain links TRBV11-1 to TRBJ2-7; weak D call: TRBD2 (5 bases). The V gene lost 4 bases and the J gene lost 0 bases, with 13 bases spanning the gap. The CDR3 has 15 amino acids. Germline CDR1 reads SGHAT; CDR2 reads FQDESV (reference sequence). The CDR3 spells CASSSRVASSYEQYF. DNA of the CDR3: TGTGCCAGCAGCTCGAGGGTAGCGAGCTCCTACGAGCAGTACTTC.

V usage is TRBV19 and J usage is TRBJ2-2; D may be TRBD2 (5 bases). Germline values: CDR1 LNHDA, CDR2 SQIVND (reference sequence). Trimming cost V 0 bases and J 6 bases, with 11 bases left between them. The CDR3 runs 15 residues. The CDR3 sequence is CASSIDRRKSGELFF. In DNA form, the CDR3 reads TGTGCCAGTAGTATAGATAGGAGGAAGTCCGGGGAGCTGTTTTTT.

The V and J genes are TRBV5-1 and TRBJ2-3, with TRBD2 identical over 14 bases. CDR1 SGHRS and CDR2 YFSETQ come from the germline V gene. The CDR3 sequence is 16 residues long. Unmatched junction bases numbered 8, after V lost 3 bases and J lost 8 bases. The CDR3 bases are TGCGCCAGCAGCTCGACTAGCGGGGGGGAATATGGTACGCAGTATTTT. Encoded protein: CASSSTSGGEYGTQYF.

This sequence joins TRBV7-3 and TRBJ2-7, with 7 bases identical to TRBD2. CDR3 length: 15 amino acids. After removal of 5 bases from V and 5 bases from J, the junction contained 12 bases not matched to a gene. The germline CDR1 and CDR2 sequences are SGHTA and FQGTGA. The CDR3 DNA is TGTGCCAGCAGCCCCCAGGCGGGGGAGGGCCACGAGCAGTACTTC. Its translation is CASSPQAGEGHEQYF.

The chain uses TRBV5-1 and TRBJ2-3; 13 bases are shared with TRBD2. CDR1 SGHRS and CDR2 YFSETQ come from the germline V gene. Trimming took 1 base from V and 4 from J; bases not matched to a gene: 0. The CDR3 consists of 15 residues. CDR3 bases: TGCGCCAGCAGCTTGACTAGCGGGAGGGCAGATACGCAGTATTTT. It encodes CASSLTSGRADTQYF. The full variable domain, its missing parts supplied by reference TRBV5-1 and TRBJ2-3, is KAGVTQTPRYLIKTRGQQVTLSCSPISGHRSVSWYQQTPGQGLQFLFEYFSETQRNKGNFPGRFSGRQFSNSRSEMNVSTLELGDSALYLCASSLTSGRADTQYFGPGTRLTVL.

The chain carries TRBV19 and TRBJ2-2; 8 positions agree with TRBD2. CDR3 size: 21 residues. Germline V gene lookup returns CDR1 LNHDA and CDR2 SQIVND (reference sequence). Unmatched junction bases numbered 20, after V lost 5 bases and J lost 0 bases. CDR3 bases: TGTGCCAGTAGTGGGATCCTAGTGGGGGCTAAACTAGCGGCGAACACCGGGGAGCTGTTTTTT. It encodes CASSGILVGAKLAANTGELFF. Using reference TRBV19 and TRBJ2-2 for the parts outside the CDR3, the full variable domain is DGGITQSPKYLFRKEGQNVTLSCEQNLNHDAMYWYRQDPGQGLRLIYYSQIVNDFQKGDIAEGYSVSREKKESFPLTVTSAQKNPTAFYLCASSGILVGAKLAANTGELFFGEGSRLTVL.

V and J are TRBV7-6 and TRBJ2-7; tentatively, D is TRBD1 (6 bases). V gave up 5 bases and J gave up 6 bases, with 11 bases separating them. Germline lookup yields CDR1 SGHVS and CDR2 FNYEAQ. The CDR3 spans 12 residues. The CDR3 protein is CASSTGLREQYF. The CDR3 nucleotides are TGTGCCAGCAGCACAGGGTTACGCGAGCAGTACTTC.

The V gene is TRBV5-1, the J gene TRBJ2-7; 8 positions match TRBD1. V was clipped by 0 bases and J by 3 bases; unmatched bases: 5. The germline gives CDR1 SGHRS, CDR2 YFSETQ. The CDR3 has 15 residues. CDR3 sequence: CASSLEAGGVYEQYF. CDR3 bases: TGCGCCAGCAGCTTGGAGGCAGGGGGCGTCTACGAGCAGTACTTC.